This is a list of T cell receptor beta chains from one sample in a study of T cell responses to AZD1222 COVID-19 vaccine. This table comes from immunoSEQ multiplex PCR, and its TCRdb copy is limited to in-frame clones, with some not included. The data contain tens of thousands of clones, less than 85% of them singletons. Sample: peripheral blood, taken 28 days after the second AZD1222 dose. These TCRs come from an adult who received the AZD1222 COVID-19 vaccine. Both conserved end residues are part of each CDR3.

v_call	j_call	cdr3_length	cdr3_aa
TRBV6-5	TRBJ2-7	14	CASRRQGVAYEQYF
TRBV5-6	TRBJ2-7	12	CASSLPGGEQYF
TRBV20-1	TRBJ2-5	16	CSASRTLQMGRETQYF
TRBV27	TRBJ2-1	13	CATSGHPYNEQFF
TRBV5-1	TRBJ2-1	16	CASSPSGGGGINEQFF
TRBV7-6	TRBJ2-1	15	CASSLARSSYNEQFF
TRBV9	TRBJ2-7	15	CASSVMGGSSYEQYF
TRBV9	TRBJ1-2	17	CASSGFGQGIPSYGYTF
TRBV5-1	TRBJ1-6	13	CASSSIHGSPLHF
TRBV6-2/TRBV6-3	TRBJ2-7	17	CASSHKRLAGGVYEQYF
TRBV4-3	TRBJ1-6	16	CASSQDLQIQGRPLHF
TRBV13	TRBJ2-1	16	CASNSPSGLGAGEQFF
TRBV2	TRBJ1-1	16	CATWTPPSVKGAGAFF
TRBV20-1	TRBJ2-1	11	CSATTFREQFF
TRBV5-6	TRBJ2-3	15	CASSLVGGDTDTQYF
TRBV6-5	TRBJ2-7	13	CASSDSSYYEQYF
TRBV7-9	TRBJ1-2	15	CASSATIGGAGGYTF
TRBV5-1	TRBJ2-5	14	CASSLEGRGETQYF
TRBV5-8	TRBJ1-4	14	CASSLAAGWEKLFF
TRBV6-2/TRBV6-3	TRBJ2-3	17	CASSEATGGAFTDTQYF
TRBV11-3	TRBJ2-3	16	CASSPSRGANADTQYF
TRBV7-9	TRBJ1-5	14	CASSFSGPNQPQHF
TRBV28	TRBJ1-6	14	CASSFPVNGSPLHF
TRBV19	TRBJ2-1	18	CASSIALLTYTGGNEQFF
TRBV28	TRBJ1-2	17	CASSPDPGTGVRGGYTF
TRBV10-1	TRBJ2-7	13	CASSDRAWGEQYF
TRBV7-2	TRBJ2-3	12	CASSPVGSAQYF
TRBV7-8	TRBJ1-5	15	CASSLGVGSHQPQHF
TRBV14	TRBJ1-2	15	CASSQDNALSYGYTF
TRBV10-3	TRBJ1-2	13	CAISDLSNYGYTF
TRBV6-5	TRBJ2-5	16	CASSFPDREGEETQYF
TRBV27	TRBJ2-7	12	CASSPNSYEQYF
TRBV28	TRBJ2-5	15	CASSSRGLGGETQYF
TRBV12-3/TRBV12-4	TRBJ2-3	12	CASSLRAATQYF
TRBV5-4	TRBJ1-2	13	CASSFSGVGGYTF
TRBV25-1	TRBJ1-4	13	CASSARNNEKLFF
TRBV9	TRBJ1-4	15	CASSQRTGFNEKLFF
TRBV5-1	TRBJ2-2	14	CASSLRGNTGELFF
TRBV30	TRBJ1-3	12	CAWSVPGGTIYF
TRBV7-9	TRBJ1-1	13	CASSFSVNTEAFF
TRBV27	TRBJ2-3	14	CASSLTQSTDTQYF
TRBV3-1/TRBV3-2	TRBJ1-2	13	CASSRWTADGYTF
TRBV19	TRBJ2-7	12	CASSIVGYEQYF